The T cell receptor (beta chain) described here comes from a study of CD8+CD57+ T cells in acquired aplastic anemia. Study in general: Mean yield of DNA from sorted CD4+ and CD8+ cells was about 3.2 ug. General study results and limits: Researchers report that about 28 CD8+ CDR3 sequences appeared in both patients and controls.

Concerning this clonotype itself: Its antigen is still unknown.

V lost 1 base and J lost 5; bases outside the gene matches: 3. Looked up from germline, CDR1 is SNHLY and CDR2 is FYNNEI. The CDR3 loop spans 14 amino acids. According to the study, genomic DNA was the template for TCR beta VDJ and CDR3 profiling. TCRdb itself ran the reads through MiXCR, one entry per CDR3 protein. The data hold some 150,000 distinct CDR3 sequences, with less than 45% observed a single time. The sequence was collected from a human donor in good health, serving as a control. The chain carries TRBV2 and TRBJ1-2; 8 bases fit TRBD1. What was sequenced was sorted CD4+, CD8+, or CD8+CD57+ T cells (not recorded which) from PBMCs. The CDR3 bases are TGTGCCAGCAGTGAAGGGACAGGGTTTTATGGCTACACCTTC. Encoded protein: CASSEGTGFYGYTF.